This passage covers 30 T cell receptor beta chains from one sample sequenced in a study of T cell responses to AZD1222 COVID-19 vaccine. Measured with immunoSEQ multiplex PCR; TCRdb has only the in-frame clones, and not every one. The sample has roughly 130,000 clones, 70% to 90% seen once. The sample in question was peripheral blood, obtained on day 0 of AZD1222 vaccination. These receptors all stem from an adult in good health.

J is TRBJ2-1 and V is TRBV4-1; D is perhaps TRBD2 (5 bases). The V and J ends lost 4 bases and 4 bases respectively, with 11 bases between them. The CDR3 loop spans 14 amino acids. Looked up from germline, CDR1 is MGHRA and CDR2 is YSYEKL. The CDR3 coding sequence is TGCGCCAGCAGCCCCGGCGGGTTTTACAATGAGCAGTTCTTC. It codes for CASSPGGFYNEQFF.

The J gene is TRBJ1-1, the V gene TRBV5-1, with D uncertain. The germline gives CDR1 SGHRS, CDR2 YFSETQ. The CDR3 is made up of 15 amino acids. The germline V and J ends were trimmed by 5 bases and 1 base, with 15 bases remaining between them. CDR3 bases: TGCGCCAGCAGTTACGGTGTTTTGGCGAACACTGAAGCTTTCTTT. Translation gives CASSYGVLANTEAFF.

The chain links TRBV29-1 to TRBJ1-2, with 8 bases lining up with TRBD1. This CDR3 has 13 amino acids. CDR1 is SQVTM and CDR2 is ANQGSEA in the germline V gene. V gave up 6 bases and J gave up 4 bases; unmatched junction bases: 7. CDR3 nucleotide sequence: TGCAGCGTAACACAGGGGGAGAGCTATGGCTACACCTTC. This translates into CSVTQGESYGYTF.

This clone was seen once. This CDR3 reads CASSENGSGGTDTQYF. CDR3 DNA: TGTGCCAGCAGTGAAAATGGTAGCGGGGGCACAGATACGCAGTATTTT. This chain joins TRBV6-1 and TRBJ2-3; 8 nucleotides agree with TRBD2. With V trimmed by 2 bases and J by 1 base, 5 bases remained unmatched. Germline loops: CDR1 MNHNS, CDR2 SASEGT. The CDR3 consists of 16 residues.

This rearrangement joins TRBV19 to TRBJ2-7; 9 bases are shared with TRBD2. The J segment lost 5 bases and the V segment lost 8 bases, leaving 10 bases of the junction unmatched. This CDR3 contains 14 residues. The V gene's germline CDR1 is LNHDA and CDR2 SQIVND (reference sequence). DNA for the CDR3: TGTGCCAGTCGAGCGGGGGGAATCAGGAACGAGCAGTACTTC. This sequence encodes CASRAGGIRNEQYF. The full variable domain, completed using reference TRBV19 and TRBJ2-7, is DGGITQSPKYLFRKEGQNVTLSCEQNLNHDAMYWYRQDPGQGLRLIYYSQIVNDFQKGDIAEGYSVSREKKESFPLTVTSAQKNPTAFYLCASRAGGIRNEQYFGPGTRLTVT.

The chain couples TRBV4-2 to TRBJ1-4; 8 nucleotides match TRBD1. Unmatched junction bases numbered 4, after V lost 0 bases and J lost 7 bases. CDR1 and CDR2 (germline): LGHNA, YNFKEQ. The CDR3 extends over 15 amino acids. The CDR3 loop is CASSQDGTGGEKLFF. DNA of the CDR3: TGTGCCAGCAGCCAAGATGGTACAGGGGGTGAAAAACTGTTTTTT.

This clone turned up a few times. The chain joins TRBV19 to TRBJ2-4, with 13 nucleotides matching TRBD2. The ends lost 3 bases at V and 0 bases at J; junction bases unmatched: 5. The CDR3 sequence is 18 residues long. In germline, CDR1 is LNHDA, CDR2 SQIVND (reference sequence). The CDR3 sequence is CASSIATSGGLAKNIQYF. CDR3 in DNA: TGTGCCAGTAGTATCGCGACTAGCGGGGGGCTAGCCAAAAACATTCAGTACTTC. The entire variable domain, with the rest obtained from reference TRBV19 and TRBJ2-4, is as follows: DGGITQSPKYLFRKEGQNVTLSCEQNLNHDAMYWYRQDPGQGLRLIYYSQIVNDFQKGDIAEGYSVSREKKESFPLTVTSAQKNPTAFYLCASSIATSGGLAKNIQYFGAGTRLSVL.

The DNA of the CDR3 is TGTGCCAGCACCCCTCGACAGCATTATAATTCACCCCTCCACTTT. This sequence encodes CASTPRQHYNSPLHF. The V gene is TRBV5-8, the J gene TRBJ1-6, with TRBD1 as a possible D gene (5 bases). V was trimmed by 6 bases and J by 4 bases, leaving 14 bases between them. Germline CDR1 and CDR2: SGHTS and YDEGEE. The CDR3 spans 15 residues.

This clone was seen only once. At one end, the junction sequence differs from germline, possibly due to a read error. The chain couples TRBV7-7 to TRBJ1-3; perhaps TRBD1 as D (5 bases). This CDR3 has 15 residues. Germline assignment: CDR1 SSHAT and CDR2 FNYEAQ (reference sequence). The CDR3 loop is CASSLAPGSGNTIYF. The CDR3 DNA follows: TGTGCTAGCAGCTTAGCACCAGGGTCTGGAAACACCATATATTTT.

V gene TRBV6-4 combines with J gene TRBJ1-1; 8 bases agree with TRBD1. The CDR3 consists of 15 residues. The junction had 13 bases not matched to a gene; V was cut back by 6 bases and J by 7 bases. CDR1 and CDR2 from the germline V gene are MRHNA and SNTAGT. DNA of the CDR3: TGTGCCAGCAGGACTCGAGGGCAGGGGGCTTTTGAAGCTTTCTTT. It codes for CASRTRGQGAFEAFF.

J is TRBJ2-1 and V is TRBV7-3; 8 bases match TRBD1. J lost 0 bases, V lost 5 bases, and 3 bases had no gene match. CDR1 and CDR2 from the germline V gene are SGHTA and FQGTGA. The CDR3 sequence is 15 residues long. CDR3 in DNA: TGTGCCAGCAGCCCGACAGGGGACTCCTACAATGAGCAGTTCTTC. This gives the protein CASSPTGDSYNEQFF.

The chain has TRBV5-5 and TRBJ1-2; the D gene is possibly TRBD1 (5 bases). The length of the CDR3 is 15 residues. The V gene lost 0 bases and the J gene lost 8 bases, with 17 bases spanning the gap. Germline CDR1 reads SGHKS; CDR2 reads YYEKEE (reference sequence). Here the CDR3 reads CASSLALAGGRGYTF. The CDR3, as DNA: TGTGCCAGCAGCTTGGCCCTAGCGGGGGGGAGAGGCTACACCTTC.

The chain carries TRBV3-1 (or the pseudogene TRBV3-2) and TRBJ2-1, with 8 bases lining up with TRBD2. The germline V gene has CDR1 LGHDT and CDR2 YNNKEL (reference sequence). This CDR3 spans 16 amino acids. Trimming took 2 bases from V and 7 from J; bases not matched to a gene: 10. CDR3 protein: CASSQRRAGGGNEQFF. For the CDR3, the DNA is TGTGCCAGCAGCCAAAGGAGGGCGGGAGGAGGTAATGAGCAGTTCTTC.

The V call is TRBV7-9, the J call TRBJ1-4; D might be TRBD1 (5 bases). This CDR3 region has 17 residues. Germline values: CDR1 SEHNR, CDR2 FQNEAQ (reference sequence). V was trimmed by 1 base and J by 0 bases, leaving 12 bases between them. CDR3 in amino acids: CASSLGGRGATNEKLFF. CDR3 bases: TGTGCCAGCAGCTTAGGAGGGAGGGGTGCAACTAATGAAAAACTGTTTTTT.

The CDR3 is CASSSSLGSGANVLTF. CDR3 sequence (DNA): TGTGCCAGCAGCTCTTCGCTAGGGTCTGGGGCCAACGTCCTGACTTTC. The gene calls are TRBV7-8 and TRBJ2-6; no clear D. Germline V gene sequence: CDR1 SGHVS, CDR2 FQNEAQ. CDR3 length: 16 amino acids. V lost 4 bases, J lost 1 base, and 11 bases lay in between.

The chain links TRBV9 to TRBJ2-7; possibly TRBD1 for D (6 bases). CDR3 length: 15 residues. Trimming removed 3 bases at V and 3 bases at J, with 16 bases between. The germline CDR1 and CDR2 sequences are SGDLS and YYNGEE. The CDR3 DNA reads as TGTGCCAGCAGCGCCCAAGGGGACACCCGCTACGAGCAGTACTTC. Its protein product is CASSAQGDTRYEQYF.

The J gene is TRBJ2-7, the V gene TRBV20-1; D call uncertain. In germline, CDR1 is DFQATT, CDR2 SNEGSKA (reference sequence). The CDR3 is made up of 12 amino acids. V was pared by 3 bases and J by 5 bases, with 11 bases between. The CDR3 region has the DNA TGCAGTGCTAGTCCTGGGATCCACGAGCAGTACTTC. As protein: CSASPGIHEQYF.

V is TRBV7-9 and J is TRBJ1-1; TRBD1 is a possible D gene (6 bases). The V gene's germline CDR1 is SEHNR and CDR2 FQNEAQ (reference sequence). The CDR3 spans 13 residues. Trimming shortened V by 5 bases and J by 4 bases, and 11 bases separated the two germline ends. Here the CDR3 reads CASSVTGFTEAFF. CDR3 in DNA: TGTGCCAGCAGCGTAACAGGGTTCACTGAAGCTTTCTTT.

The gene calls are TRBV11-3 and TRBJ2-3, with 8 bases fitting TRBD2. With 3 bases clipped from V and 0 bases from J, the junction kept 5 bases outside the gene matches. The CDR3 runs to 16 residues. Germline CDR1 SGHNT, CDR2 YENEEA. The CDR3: CASSFNSGMSTDTQYF. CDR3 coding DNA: TGTGCCAGCAGCTTCAATAGCGGGATGAGCACAGATACGCAGTATTTT.

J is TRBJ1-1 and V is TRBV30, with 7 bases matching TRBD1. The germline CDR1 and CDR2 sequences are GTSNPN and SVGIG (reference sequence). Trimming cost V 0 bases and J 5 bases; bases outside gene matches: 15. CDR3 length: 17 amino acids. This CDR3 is CAWSVRGTVKTVTEAFF. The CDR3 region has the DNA TGTGCCTGGAGTGTCCGCGGGACAGTCAAAACAGTGACTGAAGCTTTCTTT.

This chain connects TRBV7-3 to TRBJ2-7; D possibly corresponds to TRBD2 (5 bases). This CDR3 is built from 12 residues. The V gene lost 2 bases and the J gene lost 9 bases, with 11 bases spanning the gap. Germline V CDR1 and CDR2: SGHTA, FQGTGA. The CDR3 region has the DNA TGTGCCAGCAGCTTAGACCGAGGGCCGCAGTACTTC. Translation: CASSLDRGPQYF. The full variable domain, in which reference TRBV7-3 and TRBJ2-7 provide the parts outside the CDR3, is GAGVSQTPSNKVTEKGKYVELRCDPISGHTALYWYRQSLGQGPEFLIYFQGTGAADDSGLPNDRFFAVRPEGSVSTLKIQRTERGDSAVYLCASSLDRGPQYFGPGTRLTVT.

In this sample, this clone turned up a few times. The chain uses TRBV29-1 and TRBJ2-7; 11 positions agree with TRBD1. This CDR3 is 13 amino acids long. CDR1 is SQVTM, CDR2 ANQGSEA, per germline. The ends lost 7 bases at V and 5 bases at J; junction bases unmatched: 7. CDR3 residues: CSARTGGIHEQYF. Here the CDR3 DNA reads TGCAGCGCTAGGACAGGGGGCATCCACGAGCAGTACTTC.

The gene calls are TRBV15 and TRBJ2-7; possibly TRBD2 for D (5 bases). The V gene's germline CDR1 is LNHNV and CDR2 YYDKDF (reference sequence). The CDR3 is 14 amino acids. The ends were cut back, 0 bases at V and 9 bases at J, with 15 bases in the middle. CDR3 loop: CATSRDQSSRGQYF. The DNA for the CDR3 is TGTGCCACCAGCAGAGATCAATCGAGCCGGGGGCAGTACTTC.

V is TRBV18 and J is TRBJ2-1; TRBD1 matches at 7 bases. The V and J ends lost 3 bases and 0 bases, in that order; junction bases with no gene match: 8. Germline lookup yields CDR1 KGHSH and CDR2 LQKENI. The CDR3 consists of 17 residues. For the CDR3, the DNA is TGTGCCAGCTCACCCTCGGACAGGCCGAGCTCCTACAATGAGCAGTTCTTC. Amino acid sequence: CASSPSDRPSSYNEQFF.

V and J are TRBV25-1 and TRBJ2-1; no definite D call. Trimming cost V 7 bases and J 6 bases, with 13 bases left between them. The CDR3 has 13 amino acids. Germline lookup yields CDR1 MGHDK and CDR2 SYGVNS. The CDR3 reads CASIPQGFNEQFF. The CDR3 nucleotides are TGTGCCAGCATCCCCCAAGGATTCAATGAGCAGTTCTTC.

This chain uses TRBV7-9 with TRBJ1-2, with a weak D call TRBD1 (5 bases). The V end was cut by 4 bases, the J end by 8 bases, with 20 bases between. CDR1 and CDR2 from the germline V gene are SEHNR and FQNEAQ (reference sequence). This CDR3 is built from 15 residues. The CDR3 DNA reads TGTGCCAGCAGCTCCCATCGATTAGTGGAGGGGGGCTACACCTTC. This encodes CASSSHRLVEGGYTF.

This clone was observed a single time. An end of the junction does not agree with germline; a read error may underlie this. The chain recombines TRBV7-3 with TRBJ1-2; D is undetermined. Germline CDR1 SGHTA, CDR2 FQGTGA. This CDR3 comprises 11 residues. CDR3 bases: TGTGCCAGCAGCTCTAAATATGGCTACACCTTC. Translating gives CASSSKYGYTF.

The chain's CDR3 is CASSHGRREDTIYF. The CDR3 DNA is TGTGCCAGCTCACATGGGCGAAGGGAGGACACCATATATTTT. This sequence joins TRBV18 and TRBJ1-3; D call uncertain. Trimming took off 4 bases at V and 8 bases at J, with 15 bases between the two ends. From germline, CDR1 is KGHSH and CDR2 LQKENI. This CDR3 region has 14 residues.

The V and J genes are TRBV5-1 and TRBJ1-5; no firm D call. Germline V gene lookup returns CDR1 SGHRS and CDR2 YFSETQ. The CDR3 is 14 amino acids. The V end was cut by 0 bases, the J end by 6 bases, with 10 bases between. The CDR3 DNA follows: TGCGCCAGCAGCTTGGTGCCTGAGGTTCAGCCCCAGCATTTT. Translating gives CASSLVPEVQPQHF.

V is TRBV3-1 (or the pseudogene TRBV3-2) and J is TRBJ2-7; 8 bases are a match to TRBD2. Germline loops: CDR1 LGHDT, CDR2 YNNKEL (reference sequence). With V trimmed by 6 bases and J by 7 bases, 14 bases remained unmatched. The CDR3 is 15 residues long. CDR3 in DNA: TGTGCCAGCAGTCGGAGCGGGAGCGGAACGTGGGAGCAGTACTTC. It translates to CASSRSGSGTWEQYF.